The 5 T cell receptor beta chains below all came from one sample that was sequenced in a study of blood T cell repertoires in COVID-19. This table comes from immunoSEQ multiplex PCR, and its TCRdb copy is limited to in-frame clones, with some not included. The top ten hold around 7% of the sample, which has approximately 160,000 clones, over 75% seen once. Material: PBMCs or T cells enriched from blood (not recorded which). These TCRs come from a woman aged 45 to 65 who had recovered from COVID-19.

The CDR3 reads CASRGLAGLSGANVLTF. The CDR3 DNA sequence: TGTGCCAGCAGGGGACTAGCGGGACTCTCTGGGGCCAACGTCCTGACTTTC. The chain joins TRBV28 to TRBJ2-6; TRBD2 aligns across 13 bases. CDR1 MDHEN and CDR2 SYDVKM come from the germline V gene. Losses at the gene ends were 6 bases for V and 0 bases for J; bases not matched to a gene: 2. There are 17 residues in the CDR3. Full variable domain (outside the CDR3, taken from reference TRBV28 and TRBJ2-6): DVKVTQSSRYLVKRTGEKVFLECVQDMDHENMFWYRQDPGLGLRLIYFSYDVKMKEKGDIPEGYSVSREKKERFSLILESASTNQTSMYLCASRGLAGLSGANVLTFGAGSRLTVL.

J is TRBJ2-3 and V is TRBV11-1; tentative D call: TRBD2 (5 bases). CDR3 length equals 14 residues. Germline assignment: CDR1 SGHAT and CDR2 FQDESV (reference sequence). The V end was cut by 4 bases, the J end by 5 bases, with 13 bases between. The CDR3 loop reads CASSSQRTGDTQYF. CDR3 in DNA: TGTGCCAGCAGCTCGCAGCGGACGGGAGATACGCAGTATTTT.

J is TRBJ2-5 and V is TRBV6-5; TRBD2 matches 11 bases. Germline V lookup: CDR1 MNHEY, CDR2 SVGAGI. The V and J ends lost 2 bases and 0 bases, in that order; junction bases with no gene match: 2. The CDR3 runs to 16 residues. The CDR3 DNA reads as TGTGCCAGCAGTTACGGGACTAGCGGAGACCAAGAGACCCAGTACTTC. Amino acids: CASSYGTSGDQETQYF.

The rearrangement uses TRBV7-2 and TRBJ2-2; TRBD1 matches 9 bases. This CDR3 contains 14 residues. The germline V gene has CDR1 SGHTA and CDR2 FQGNSA. Trimming took 4 bases from V and 4 from J; bases not matched to a gene: 1. CDR3 bases: TGTGCCAGCAGCTCACAGGGGGCCACCGGGGAGCTGTTTTTT. Protein sequence: CASSSQGATGELFF.

A single count supports this clone. The genes are TRBV11-3 and TRBJ1-1; a weak D match, TRBD1 (6 bases). The germline V and J ends were trimmed by 4 bases and 5 bases, with 17 bases remaining between them. The CDR3 has 15 residues. From germline, CDR1 is SGHNT and CDR2 YENEEA. The CDR3 nucleotides read TGTGCCAGCAGCTCACAGGGACAAGGGGAGACTGAAGCTTTCTTT. Encoded protein: CASSSQGQGETEAFF.